The sample holds a few counts of the clone carrying this T cell receptor (beta chain). Its specificity is not known. This sample is part of a study of long-term antiretroviral therapy in people with HIV. The CDR3 spans 14 residues. Study-level points and caveats: Those clones which expanded before ART made up the dominant part of the repertoire at all time points.

The authors ran the immunoSEQ assay, v3.0, at survey level. Generated by immunoSEQ multiplex PCR, the TCRdb table keeps only in-frame clones and is missing some. Of 20,000 to 25,000 clones listed, about nine tenths are singletons. For each donor, at least one pre-ART and at least two post-ART PBMC samples were available. The chain links TRBV12-2 to TRBJ2-1. TRBV12-2 has pseudogene status. Sequenced material: unsorted PBMCs, taken 0.2 years before starting antiretroviral therapy. This clonotype was sampled from a man aged 18 to 35 with HIV. CDR3 amino acids: CASRPMPGRTPVLF. The CDR3 nucleotides read TGTGCAAGTCGCCCGATGCCGGGACGTACTCCTGTTCTCTTC.